This T cell receptor beta chain is from a study of T cell responses to AZD1222 COVID-19 vaccine. The data were produced by immunoSEQ multiplex PCR, yet TCRdb's version contains in-frame clones alone and is incomplete. The sample shows about 140,000 clones, around nine tenths of them seen only once. Notes on the study in general: Repertoires were obtained solely post-peak T cell response.

Of note for this clone: Its specificity is unknown.

The V and J ends lost 3 bases and 5 bases, in that order; junction bases with no gene match: 10. The CDR3 length is 17 residues. Germline lookup yields CDR1 SGHTA and CDR2 FQGTGA. The receptor was isolated from an adult in good health. The sequencing used peripheral blood, collected on day 0 of AZD1222 vaccination. The gene calls are TRBV7-3 and TRBJ2-2; TRBD2 agrees at 9 bases. This CDR3 reads CASSLLAGDLGTGELFF. The CDR3, as DNA: TGTGCCAGCAGCTTGTTAGCGGGAGACCTTGGAACCGGGGAGCTGTTTTTT.